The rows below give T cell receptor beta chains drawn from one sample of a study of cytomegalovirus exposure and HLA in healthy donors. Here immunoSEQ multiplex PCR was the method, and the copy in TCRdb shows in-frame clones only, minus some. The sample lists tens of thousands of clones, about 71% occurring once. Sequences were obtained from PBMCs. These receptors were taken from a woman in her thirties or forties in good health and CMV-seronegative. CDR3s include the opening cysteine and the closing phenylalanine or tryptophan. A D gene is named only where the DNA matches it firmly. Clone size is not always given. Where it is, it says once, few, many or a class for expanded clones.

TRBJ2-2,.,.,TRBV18,TGTGCCAGCTCACTGTCGTTGGCGGAAGTCACCGGGGAGCTGTTTTTT,CASSLSLAEVTGELFF
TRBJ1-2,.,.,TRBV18,TGTGCCAGCTCACCATATAACTATGGCTACACCTTC,CASSPYNYGYTF
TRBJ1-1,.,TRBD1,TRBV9,TGTGCCAGCAGCGAGGGACAGGGGTCTGAAGCTTTCTTT,CASSEGQGSEAFF
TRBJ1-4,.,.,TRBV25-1,TGTGCCAGCAGTGAATATAGCGGGGGTCACGCCGATGAAAAACTGTTTTTT,CASSEYSGGHADEKLFF
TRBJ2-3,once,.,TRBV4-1,TGCGCCAGCAGCCCCGTCGGGGATACGCAGTATTTT,CASSPVGDTQYF
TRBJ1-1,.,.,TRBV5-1,TGCGCCAGCAGCTTGGCCGGGGTATCAGCTTTCTTT,CASSLAGVSAFF
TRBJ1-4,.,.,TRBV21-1,TGTGCCAGCAGCAAACTTACGGAGGGGGCAAACGTCCACCCCACTAATGAAAAACTGTTTTTT,CASSKLTEGANVHPTNEKLFF
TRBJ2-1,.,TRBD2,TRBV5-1,TGCGCCAGCAGCACGGGGACTAGCGGAGCCTACAATGAGCAGTTCTTC,CASSTGTSGAYNEQFF
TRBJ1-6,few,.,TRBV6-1,TGTGCCAGCAGTGAATTACGGCAGGGAAATTCACCCCTCCACTTT,CASSELRQGNSPLHF
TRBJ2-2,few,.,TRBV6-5,TGTGCCAGCAGTTACTCAGGGACATATGTGGAGCTGTTTTTT,CASSYSGTYVELFF
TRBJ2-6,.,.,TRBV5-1,TGCGCCAGCAGCTTGGTCTGGAGCGTACAGGGAACGGGGGCCAACGTCCTGACTTTC,CASSLVWSVQGTGANVLTF
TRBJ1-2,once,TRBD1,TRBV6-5,TGTGCCAGCAGAACCGGGACAGGGGACTATGGCTACACCTTC,CASRTGTGDYGYTF
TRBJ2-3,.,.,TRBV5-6,TGTGCCAGCAGCGGGGGGGCCGGAACAGATACGCAGTATTTT,CASSGGAGTDTQYF
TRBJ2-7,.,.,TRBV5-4,TGTGCCAGCAGCTTTACAGGAACCCACGAGCAGTACTTC,CASSFTGTHEQYF
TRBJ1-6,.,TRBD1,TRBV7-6,TGTGCCAGCAGCTTCGACAGGGAAAGCTCCTATAATTCACCCCTCCACTTT,CASSFDRESSYNSPLHF
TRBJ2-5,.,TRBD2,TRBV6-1,TGTGCCAGCAGTGAAGCGCTCGGACTAGGAGGGGAGACCCAGTACTTC,CASSEALGLGGETQYF
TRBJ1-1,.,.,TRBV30,TGTGCCTGGGATCCGGGTTACGAAGCTTTCTTT,CAWDPGYEAFF
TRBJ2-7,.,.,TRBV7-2,TGTGCCAGCAGCTTACGGGGATCCTACGAGCAGTACTTC,CASSLRGSYEQYF
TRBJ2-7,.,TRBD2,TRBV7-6,TGTGCCAGCAGCCTTAAAAGTAGCGGGAGCTCCTACGAGCAGTACTTC,CASSLKSSGSSYEQYF
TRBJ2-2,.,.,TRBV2,TGTGCCAGCAGTGGGGTAGCGGCGAACACCGGGGAGCTGTTTTTT,CASSGVAANTGELFF
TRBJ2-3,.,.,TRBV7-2,TGTGCCAGCAGCTTAGTCACTGGGAGCGGGGATACGCAGTATTTT,CASSLVTGSGDTQYF
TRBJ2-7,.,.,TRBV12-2,TGTGCAAGTCGCTTAGATGTAGCCTACGAGCAGTACTTC,CASRLDVAYEQYF
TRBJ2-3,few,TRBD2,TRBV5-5,TGTGCCAGCAGCTTTCAACTAGCGGGACCAGATACGCAGTATTTT,CASSFQLAGPDTQYF
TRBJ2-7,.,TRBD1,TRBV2,TGTGCCAGCAGTACCACTTACCCAGACAGGGCTCCCCTGTACTTC,CASSTTYPDRAPLYF
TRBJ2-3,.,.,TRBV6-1,TGTGCCAGCAGTGAAATACAGCTCAGCACAGATACGCAGTATTTT,CASSEIQLSTDTQYF
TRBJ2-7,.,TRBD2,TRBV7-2,TGTGCCAGCAGCCCCCTTCCACTAGCGGCCTACGAGCAGTACTTC,CASSPLPLAAYEQYF
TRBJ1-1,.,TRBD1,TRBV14,TGTGCCAGCAGCCCTAACAGGGGGGCGAACACTGAAGCTTTCTTT,CASSPNRGANTEAFF
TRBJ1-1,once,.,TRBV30,TGTGCCTGGAGTCTAGATGTGAACACTGAAGCTTTCTTT,CAWSLDVNTEAFF
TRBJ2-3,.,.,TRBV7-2,TGTGCCAGCCGGGGCACAGATACGCAGTATTTT,CASRGTDTQYF